One and the same sample provided the 28 T cell receptor beta chains below, sequenced in a study of regulatory T cells in long-lasting Graves disease. Sequencing libraries for TCR beta were prepared with iRepertoire HTBI primers and Arm-PCR of CDR3 regions. TCRdb ran MiXCR on the multiplex PCR reads and lists one entry per CDR3 protein. The data contain about 660,000 distinct CDR3 sequences, 30% of them seen just once; the ten biggest clones take up under 55%. Time point indicated: persistent/refractory GD, antithyroid drugs over 5 years with positive TRAb. RNA extracted from PBMCs served as the sequencing template. The material sequenced was peripheral blood mononuclear cells (PBMCs), taken when the disease was refractory, from a patient treated with antithyroid drugs. The receptors originated from a female donor with Graves disease.

This clonotype showed up many times. The chain combines TRBV7-8 with TRBJ1-2, with TRBD1 identical over 7 bases. J gave up 6 bases and V 1 base, and 8 bases lay outside the gene matches. Germline V gives CDR1 SGHVS, CDR2 FQNEAQ. The CDR3 is made up of 15 amino acids. CDR3 protein: CASSLDGAGGDGYTF. The CDR3 DNA is TGTGCCAGCAGCTTAGATGGCGCAGGGGGGGATGGCTACACCTTC. Together with reference TRBV7-8 and TRBJ1-2, the CDR3 gives the full variable domain: GAGVSQSPRYKVAKRGQDVALRCDPISGHVSLFWYQQALGQGPEFLTYFQNEAQLDKSGLPSDRFFAERPEGSVSTLKIQRTQQEDSAVYLCASSLDGAGGDGYTFGSGTRLTVV.

The gene calls are TRBV6-1 and TRBJ2-7, with a tentative D call TRBD1 (8 bases). The V end was cut by 6 bases, the J end by 1 base, with 13 bases between. The CDR3 is made up of 14 amino acids. Germline-derived CDR1 and CDR2 are MNHNS and SASEGT. CDR3 coding DNA: TGTGCCAGCAGAGCGGGACAGGTATCCTACGAGCAGTACTTC. Residues: CASRAGQVSYEQYF.

Only a few counts were recorded for this clonotype. The chain links TRBV9 to TRBJ2-7; unclear D gene. V lost 0 bases, J lost 2 bases, and 6 bases lay in between. CDR1 and CDR2 (germline): SGDLS, YYNGEE. The CDR3 has 13 amino acids. The CDR3 protein is CASSVAPAYEQYF. CDR3 nucleotides: TGTGCCAGCAGCGTAGCTCCAGCCTACGAGCAGTACTTC.

This clonotype was observed a handful of times. The CDR3 is CSAWTGTGREKLFF. CDR3 sequence (DNA): TGCAGTGCGTGGACCGGGACAGGGCGCGAAAAACTGTTTTTT. The chain links TRBV20-1 to TRBJ1-4; 9 positions agree with TRBD1. Germline assignment: CDR1 DFQATT and CDR2 SNEGSKA (reference sequence). The CDR3 totals 14 residues. After removal of 6 bases from V and 8 bases from J, the junction contained 10 bases not matched to a gene.

This clonotype was found many times. J is TRBJ2-2 and V is TRBV28; TRBD2 is a possible D gene (6 bases). V was cut by 2 bases and J by 6 bases, with 16 bases left in between. Germline assignment: CDR1 MDHEN and CDR2 SYDVKM. The CDR3 runs to 16 residues. The CDR3 DNA sequence: TGTGCCAGCAGTTTACCCCCTAGGAGGGAGCCCGGGGAGCTGTTTTTT. Its translation is CASSLPPRREPGELFF.

As regards this clonotype: A read error may be the cause here, since a much bigger clone is one base away. This chain connects TRBV28 to TRBJ1-5, with unresolved D. The CDR3 runs to 12 residues. CDR1 and CDR2 (germline): MDHEN, SYDVKM. V gave up 1 base and J gave up 13 bases, with 11 bases separating them. CDR3 amino acids: CASSLSQLRQHF. CDR3 DNA: TGTGCCAGCAGTTTATCGCAGCTAAGGCAGCATTTT.

Ten or more counts support this clonotype. Mismatch with germline at one junction end may stem from a read error. The CDR3 region is CASSDVQRQKIF. CDR3 bases: TGTGCCAGCAGTGATGTACAGCGGCAGAAGATTTTT. V is TRBV2 and J is TRBJ1-4, with D hard to call. Germline-derived CDR1 and CDR2 are SNHLY and FYNNEI. This CDR3 region has 12 residues.

The chain's CDR3 is CASSLLGASGIGSGELFF. The CDR3 DNA follows: TGTGCCAGCAGTCTGCTTGGCGCTAGCGGGATAGGGTCCGGGGAGCTGTTTTTT. The chain recombines TRBV6-1 with TRBJ2-2; 9 positions agree with TRBD2. Trimming took 5 bases from V and 6 from J; bases not matched to a gene: 16. This CDR3 is 18 amino acids long. The V gene's germline CDR1 is MNHNS and CDR2 SASEGT.

V gene TRBV5-1 combines with J gene TRBJ1-2; 7 nucleotides agree with TRBD1. This CDR3 has 13 residues. The junction had 7 bases not matched to a gene; V was cut back by 4 bases and J by 7 bases. CDR1 is SGHRS and CDR2 is YFSETQ in the germline V gene. CDR3 sequence reads: CASSKQTGLGYTF. CDR3 DNA sequence: TGCGCCAGCAGCAAACAGACAGGGCTTGGCTACACCTTC.

The V gene is TRBV3-1, the J gene TRBJ2-5; 8 positions agree with TRBD2. The germline V gene has CDR1 LGHDT and CDR2 YNNKEL (reference sequence). There are 15 residues in the CDR3. V shed 5 bases and J 4 bases; nucleotides not matched to a gene: 9. The CDR3 nucleotides are TGTGCCAGCAGCTCCCAGCGGGAGAGAGGAGAGACCCAGTACTTC. Translation: CASSSQRERGETQYF.

The chain combines TRBV2 with TRBJ2-1; 9 bases match TRBD1. This CDR3 contains 15 residues. Trimming took 6 bases from V and 8 from J; bases not matched to a gene: 11. Germline V gives CDR1 SNHLY, CDR2 FYNNEI. As DNA, the CDR3 is TGTGCCAGCAGACGGGACAGGGTCAATCTTGATGAGCAGTTCTTC. It encodes CASRRDRVNLDEQFF.

The V gene is TRBV6-5, the J gene TRBJ2-7; 12 bases align to TRBD2. Germline V gene sequence: CDR1 MNHEY, CDR2 SVGAGI. The CDR3 consists of 18 residues. V was pared by 4 bases and J by 7 bases, with 17 bases of the junction left unmatched. CDR3 in DNA: TGTGCCAGCAGTTTCATCGTCCTAGCGGGAGGGCCCCGGGGGGAGCAGTACTTC. Encoded protein: CASSFIVLAGGPRGEQYF.

This clonotype has a handful of counts. This chain connects TRBV12-3 or TRBV12-4 to TRBJ2-2; D gene ambiguous. This CDR3 is 15 amino acids long. The V end lost 3 bases, the J end lost 3 bases, and 11 bases lay between the germline ends. The CDR3 reads CASSLRDGYTGELFF. CDR3 in DNA: TGTGCCAGCAGTTTGCGAGACGGGTACACCGGGGAGCTGTTTTTT.

The V and J genes are TRBV6-1 and TRBJ1-2; D might be TRBD1 (5 bases). The CDR3 consists of 17 residues. The V gene's germline CDR1 is MNHNS and CDR2 SASEGT. V lost 4 bases to trimming and J lost 5 bases, with 23 bases between them. CDR3 nucleotide sequence: TGTGCCAGCAGTGGGATTACCGGGACCGCCGAAGGATATGGCTACACCTTC. Translated: CASSGITGTAEGYGYTF.

This clonotype was detected only a few times. V gene TRBV6-1 combines with J gene TRBJ1-5; a weak D match, TRBD1 (6 bases). The CDR3 is made up of 17 amino acids. The germline V gene encodes CDR1 MNHNS and CDR2 SASEGT. Trimming took 2 bases from V and 2 from J, leaving 16 bases between them. CDR3 sequence (DNA): TGTGCCAGCAGTGAAATAACAGGGAGTCTCGGCAATCAGCCCCAGCATTTT. Protein product: CASSEITGSLGNQPQHF.

This clonotype has a handful of counts. This chain uses TRBV3-1 with TRBJ1-2; D remains ambiguous. V lost 8 bases and J lost 4, with 17 bases in between. The germline CDR1 and CDR2 sequences are LGHDT and YNNKEL (reference sequence). The CDR3 is 14 amino acids. The CDR3 DNA sequence: TGTGCCAGCGCGACCGGCCCACCGACCTATGGCTACACCTTC. Encoded protein: CASATGPPTYGYTF.

The gene calls are TRBV28 and TRBJ1-3; D gene ambiguous. CDR3 length: 13 amino acids. Per the germline V gene, CDR1 is MDHEN and CDR2 is SYDVKM. Deletions cut 5 bases from V and 4 bases from J, with 9 bases between. The CDR3 DNA reads as TGTGCCAGCAGTCCCACCCCAGGAAACACCATATATTTT. Protein sequence: CASSPTPGNTIYF.

CDR3 DNA sequence: TGTGCCAGCAGCTCCGACAGGGGAGCAAATCAGCCCCAGCATTTT. It codes for CASSSDRGANQPQHF. This chain connects TRBV6-1 to TRBJ1-5; 8 bases fit TRBD1. CDR1 is MNHNS and CDR2 is SASEGT in the germline V gene. V dropped 6 bases and J dropped 4; count of bases not matched to a gene: 8. The length of the CDR3 is 15 residues.

This clonotype was seen at least ten times. This rearrangement joins TRBV12-3 or TRBV12-4 to TRBJ1-5, with D maybe TRBD1 (6 bases). The CDR3 totals 15 residues. Between the trimmed V and J ends, which lost 9 bases and 5 bases, there was a span of 20 bases. CDR3 nucleotides: TGTGCCAGTGACGACGGAGGACAGATCTATCAGCCCCAGCATTTT. The encoded protein is CASDDGGQIYQPQHF.

The J gene is TRBJ2-4, the V gene TRBV20-1; D not resolved. The CDR3 has 13 amino acids. V was shortened by 2 bases and J by 1 base, with 6 bases between the two germline ends. The germline V gene has CDR1 DFQATT and CDR2 SNEGSKA (reference sequence). In DNA, the CDR3 is TGCAGTGCTAGATGGCCCGCCAAAAACATTCAGTACTTC. Translating gives CSARWPAKNIQYF.

This clonotype was counted between two and nine times. The chain recombines TRBV11-2 with TRBJ1-1; the D gene is possibly TRBD1 (6 bases). Between the trimmed V and J ends, which lost 4 bases and 5 bases, there was a span of 14 bases. Germline V gives CDR1 SGHAT, CDR2 FQNNGV. The CDR3 has 14 residues. The CDR3 region has the DNA TGTGCCAGCAGCTCTACGCAGGGGCGGACTGAAGCTTTCTTT. It yields the protein CASSSTQGRTEAFF.

CDR3 sequence reads: CATYRGRAERNTEAFF. DNA for the CDR3: TGTGCCACTTACAGGGGACGGGCGGAACGGAACACTGAAGCTTTCTTT. The chain recombines TRBV6-1 with TRBJ1-1, with 7 bases lining up with TRBD1. CDR3 length: 16 residues. The ends lost 10 bases at V and 1 base at J; junction bases unmatched: 15. Germline V CDR1 and CDR2: MNHNS, SASEGT.

This clonotype turned up a few times. The V and J genes are TRBV6-9 and TRBJ1-5; 10 bases fit TRBD1. After removal of 4 bases from V and 5 bases from J, the junction contained 8 bases not matched to a gene. Germline CDR1 reads MNHGY; CDR2 reads SVAAGI. CDR3 length: 16 amino acids. The CDR3 DNA reads as TGTGCCAGCAGTTCCGGGACAGGGGAATTTTATCAGCCCCAGCATTTT. Translating it yields CASSSGTGEFYQPQHF.

This rearrangement joins TRBV14 to TRBJ1-2, with no clear D. The CDR3 totals 14 residues. Trimming pared 0 bases from V and 2 bases from J, leaving 7 bases between. Germline-derived CDR1 and CDR2 are SGHDN and FVKESK. In nucleotides, the CDR3 is TGTGCCAGCAGCCAAGATCCCAGCAACTATGGCTACACCTTC. Translating it yields CASSQDPSNYGYTF.

The chain links TRBV6-1 to TRBJ1-5; D is unclear. The CDR3 is 13 amino acids. Germline loops: CDR1 MNHNS, CDR2 SASEGT. V dropped 8 bases and J dropped 3 bases, with 11 bases sitting between them. The CDR3 bases are TGTGCCAGCCTAAGAGACATCAATCAGCCCCAGCATTTT. Its translation is CASLRDINQPQHF.

This clonotype occurred many times. The chain couples TRBV6-5 to TRBJ1-5; perhaps TRBD1 as D (5 bases). The CDR3 has 14 amino acids. Germline V gene lookup returns CDR1 MNHEY and CDR2 SVGAGI. V lost 4 bases and J lost 9, with 16 bases in between. In DNA form, the CDR3 reads TGTGCCAGCAGTTTTGACACGGGACGATCGCCCCAGCATTTT. Its protein product is CASSFDTGRSPQHF.

V is TRBV3-1 and J is TRBJ2-6, with TRBD2 as a possible D gene (6 bases). Trimming pared 3 bases from V and 4 bases from J, leaving 10 bases between. CDR3 size: 15 residues. Per germline, CDR1 LGHDT and CDR2 YNNKEL (reference sequence). The CDR3 nucleotides are TGTGCCAGCAGCCATGGGGGAGGAGGGGCCAACGTCCTGACTTTC. Translating gives CASSHGGGGANVLTF. The full variable domain, rest sourced from reference TRBV3-1 and TRBJ2-6, is DTAVSQTPKYLVTQMGNDKSIKCEQNLGHDTMYWYKQDSKKFLKIMFSYNNKELIINETVPNRFSPKSPDKAHLNLHINSLELGDSAVYFCASSHGGGGANVLTFGAGSRLTVL.

This clonotype occurred a few times. V and J are TRBV5-1 and TRBJ1-1; 7 nucleotides agree with TRBD1. Germline values: CDR1 SGHRS, CDR2 YFSETQ. CDR3 length equals 15 residues. The V and J ends lost 2 bases and 0 bases, in that order; junction bases with no gene match: 4. The CDR3 sequence is CASSFGTGVNTEAFF. The DNA of the CDR3 is TGCGCCAGCAGCTTCGGAACAGGGGTGAACACTGAAGCTTTCTTT. Variable domain in full (rest from reference TRBV5-1 and TRBJ1-1): KAGVTQTPRYLIKTRGQQVTLSCSPISGHRSVSWYQQTPGQGLQFLFEYFSETQRNKGNFPGRFSGRQFSNSRSEMNVSTLELGDSALYLCASSFGTGVNTEAFFGQGTRLTVV.